This TCR beta chain was profiled in a study of cytomegalovirus exposure and HLA in healthy donors. Study results and limitations: TCR sequences were mostly rare, though some public TCRs occurred in many donors. A list of 164 TCR beta chains associated with cytomegalovirus was given.

In regard to this clone: Its antigen is currently unknown.

Method: immunoSEQ multiplex PCR; TCRdb's copy keeps in-frame clones and lacks some. This sample yields some 320,000 clones, of which 87% are seen a single time; 1.2% belongs to the top ten. The sequence came from a woman aged 30 to 39 in good health and CMV-seropositive. The sequenced sample was PBMCs.

The CDR3 here is CASSLGGALNTEAFF. The CDR3 coding sequence is TGTGCCAGCAGTTTGGGGGGTGCCCTGAACACTGAAGCTTTCTTT. The gene calls are TRBV28 and TRBJ1-1, with D maybe TRBD1 (5 bases). Deletions cut 3 bases from V and 0 bases from J, with 11 bases between. This CDR3 spans 15 amino acids. Germline CDR1 reads MDHEN; CDR2 reads SYDVKM.